This TCR beta chain was documented in a study of blood T cell repertoires in COVID-19. Participants were placed into cohorts based on the clinical history they reported. V was trimmed by 4 bases and J by 8 bases, leaving 11 bases between them. Per germline, CDR1 LNHDA and CDR2 SQIVND (reference sequence). This CDR3 spans 13 amino acids. Original methodology: Amplifying reference gene primers gave estimates of nucleated cell counts. Here immunoSEQ multiplex PCR was the method, and the copy in TCRdb shows in-frame clones only, minus some. That table gives V, J and clone size, and the DNA gave D and trimming. The table includes fewer than 350,000 clones, roughly 85% detected once.

The clonotype comes from a woman in her thirties or forties who had recovered from COVID-19. The chain carries TRBV19 and TRBJ1-4, with unresolved D. Sequenced input: PBMCs or T cells enriched from blood (not recorded which). The chain's CDR3 is CASSKAAGEKLFF. The CDR3 DNA follows: TGTGCCAGTAGTAAGGCGGCGGGGGAAAAACTGTTTTTT.